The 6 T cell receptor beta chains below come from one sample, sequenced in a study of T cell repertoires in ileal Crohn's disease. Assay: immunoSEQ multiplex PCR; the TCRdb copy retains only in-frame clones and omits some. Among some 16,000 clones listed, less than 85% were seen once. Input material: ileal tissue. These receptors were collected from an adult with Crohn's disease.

The CDR3, as DNA: TGCGCCAGCAGCTCCGGACTAGCGGTTAACAATGAGCAGTTCTTC. Encoded protein: CASSSGLAVNNEQFF. V and J are TRBV5-1 and TRBJ2-1, with 10 bases aligning to TRBD2. V gave up 3 bases and J gave up 5 bases; unmatched junction bases: 5. The length of the CDR3 is 15 residues. CDR1 is SGHRS, CDR2 YFSETQ, per germline. The full variable domain, with the rest looked up from reference TRBV5-1 and TRBJ2-1, is KAGVTQTPRYLIKTRGQQVTLSCSPISGHRSVSWYQQTPGQGLQFLFEYFSETQRNKGNFPGRFSGRQFSNSRSEMNVSTLELGDSALYLCASSSGLAVNNEQFFGPGTRLTVL.

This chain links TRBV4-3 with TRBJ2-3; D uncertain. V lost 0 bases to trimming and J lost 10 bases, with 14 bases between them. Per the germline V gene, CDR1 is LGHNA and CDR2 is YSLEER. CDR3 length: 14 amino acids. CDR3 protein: CASSQEDSISAQYF. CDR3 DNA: TGCGCCAGCAGCCAAGAAGATTCGATTTCGGCGCAGTATTTT.

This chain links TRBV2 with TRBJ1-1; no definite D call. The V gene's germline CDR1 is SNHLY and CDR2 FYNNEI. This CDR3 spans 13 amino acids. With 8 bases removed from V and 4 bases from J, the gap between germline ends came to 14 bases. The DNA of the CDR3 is TGTGCCAGCGTCCCGGAACGGGGCACTGAAGCTTTCTTT. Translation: CASVPERGTEAFF.

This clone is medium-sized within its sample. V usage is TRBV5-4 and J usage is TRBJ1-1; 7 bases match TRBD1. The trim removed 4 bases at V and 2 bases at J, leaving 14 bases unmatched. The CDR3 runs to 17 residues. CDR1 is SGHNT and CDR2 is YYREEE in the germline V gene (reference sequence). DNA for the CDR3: TGTGCCAGCAGCCCGACATCAGGGGGATCCGTTAACACTGAAGCTTTCTTT. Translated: CASSPTSGGSVNTEAFF.

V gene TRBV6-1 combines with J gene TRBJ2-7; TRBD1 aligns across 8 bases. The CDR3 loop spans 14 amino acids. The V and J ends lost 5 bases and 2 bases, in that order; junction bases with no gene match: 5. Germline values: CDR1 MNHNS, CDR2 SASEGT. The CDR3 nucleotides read TGTGCCAGCAGTCGGACAGGGCAAACCTACGAGCAGTACTTC. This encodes CASSRTGQTYEQYF.

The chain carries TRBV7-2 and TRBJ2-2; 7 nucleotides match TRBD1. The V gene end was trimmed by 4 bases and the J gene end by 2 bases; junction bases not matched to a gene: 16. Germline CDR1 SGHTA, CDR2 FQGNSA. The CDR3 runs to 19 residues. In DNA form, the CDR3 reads TGTGCCAGCAGCTCCCGTGGGCCTCACAGGGGCTCTAACACCGGGGAGCTGTTTTTT. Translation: CASSSRGPHRGSNTGELFF.